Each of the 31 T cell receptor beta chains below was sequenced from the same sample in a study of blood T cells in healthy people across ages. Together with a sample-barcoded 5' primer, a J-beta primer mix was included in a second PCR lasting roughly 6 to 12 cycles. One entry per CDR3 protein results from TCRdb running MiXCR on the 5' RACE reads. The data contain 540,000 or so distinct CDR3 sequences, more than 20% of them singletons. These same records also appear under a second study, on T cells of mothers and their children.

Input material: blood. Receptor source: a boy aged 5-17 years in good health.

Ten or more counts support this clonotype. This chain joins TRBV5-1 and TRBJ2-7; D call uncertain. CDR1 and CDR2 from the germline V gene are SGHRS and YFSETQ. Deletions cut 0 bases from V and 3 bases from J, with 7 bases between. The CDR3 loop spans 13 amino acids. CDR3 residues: CASSLDPSYEQYF. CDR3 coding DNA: TGCGCCAGCAGCTTGGATCCGAGCTACGAGCAGTACTTC.

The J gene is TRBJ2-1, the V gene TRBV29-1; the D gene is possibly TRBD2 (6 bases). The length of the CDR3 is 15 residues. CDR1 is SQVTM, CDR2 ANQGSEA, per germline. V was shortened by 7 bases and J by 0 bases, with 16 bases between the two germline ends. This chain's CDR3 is CSATGGVSSYNEQFF. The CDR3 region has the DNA TGCAGCGCCACTGGAGGGGTAAGCTCCTACAATGAGCAGTTCTTC.

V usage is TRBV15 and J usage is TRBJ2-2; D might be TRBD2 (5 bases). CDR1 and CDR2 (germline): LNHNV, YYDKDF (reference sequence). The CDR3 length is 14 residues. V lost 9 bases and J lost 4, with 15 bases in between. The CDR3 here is CATQTTISTGELFF. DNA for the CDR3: TGTGCCACACAGACTACCATCAGCACCGGGGAGCTGTTTTTT.

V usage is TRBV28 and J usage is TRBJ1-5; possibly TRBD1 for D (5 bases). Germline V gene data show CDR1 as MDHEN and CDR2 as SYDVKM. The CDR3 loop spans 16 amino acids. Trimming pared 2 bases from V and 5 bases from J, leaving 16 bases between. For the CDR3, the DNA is TGTGCCAGCAGTTTACGGGACCGACTGATGGATCAGCCCCAGCATTTT. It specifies CASSLRDRLMDQPQHF.

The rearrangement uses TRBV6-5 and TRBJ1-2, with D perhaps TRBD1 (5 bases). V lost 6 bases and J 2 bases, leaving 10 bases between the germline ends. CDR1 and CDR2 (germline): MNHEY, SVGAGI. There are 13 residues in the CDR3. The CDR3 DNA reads TGTGCCAGCAGCTGGGCAGGGAACTATGGCTACACCTTC. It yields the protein CASSWAGNYGYTF.

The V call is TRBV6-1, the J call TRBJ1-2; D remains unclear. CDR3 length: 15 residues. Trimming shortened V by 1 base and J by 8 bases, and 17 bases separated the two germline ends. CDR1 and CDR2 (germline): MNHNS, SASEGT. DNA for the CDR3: TGTGCCAGCAGTGAAGAGAGGACGGGAATTCGGGGCTACACCTTC. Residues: CASSEERTGIRGYTF.

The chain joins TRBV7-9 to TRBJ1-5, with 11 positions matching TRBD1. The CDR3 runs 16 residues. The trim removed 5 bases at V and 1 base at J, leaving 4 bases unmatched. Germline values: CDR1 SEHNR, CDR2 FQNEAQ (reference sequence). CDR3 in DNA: TGTGCCAGCAGCGCAGGACAGGGGGCAAGCAATCAGCCCCAGCATTTT. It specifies CASSAGQGASNQPQHF.

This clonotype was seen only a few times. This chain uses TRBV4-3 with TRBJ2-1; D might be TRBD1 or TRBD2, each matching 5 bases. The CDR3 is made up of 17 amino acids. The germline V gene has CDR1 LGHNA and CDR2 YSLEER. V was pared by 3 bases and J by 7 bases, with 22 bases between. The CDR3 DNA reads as TGCGCCAGCAGCCAGGATTTACTAGAGGGGCCGGGGAATGAGCAGTTCTTC. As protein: CASSQDLLEGPGNEQFF.

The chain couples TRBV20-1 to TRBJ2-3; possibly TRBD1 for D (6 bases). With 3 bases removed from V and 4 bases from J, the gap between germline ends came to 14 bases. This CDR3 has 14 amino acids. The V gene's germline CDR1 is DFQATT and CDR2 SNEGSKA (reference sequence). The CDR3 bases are TGCAGTGCTAGTTTTCAGGGGACCCCAGATACGCAGTATTTT. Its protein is CSASFQGTPDTQYF.

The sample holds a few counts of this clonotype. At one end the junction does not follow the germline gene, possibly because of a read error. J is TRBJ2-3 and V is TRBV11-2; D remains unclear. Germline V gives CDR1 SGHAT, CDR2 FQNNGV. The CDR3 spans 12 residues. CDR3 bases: TGTGCCAGCAGCTCAAGCACAGATGCGCAGTATTTT. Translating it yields CASSSSTDAQYF.

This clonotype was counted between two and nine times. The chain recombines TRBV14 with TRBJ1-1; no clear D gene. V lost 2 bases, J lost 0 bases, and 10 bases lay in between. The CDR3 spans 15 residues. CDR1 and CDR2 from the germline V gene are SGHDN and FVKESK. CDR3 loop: CASSQFGRMNTEAFF. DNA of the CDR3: TGTGCCAGCAGCCAATTTGGGAGGATGAACACTGAAGCTTTCTTT.

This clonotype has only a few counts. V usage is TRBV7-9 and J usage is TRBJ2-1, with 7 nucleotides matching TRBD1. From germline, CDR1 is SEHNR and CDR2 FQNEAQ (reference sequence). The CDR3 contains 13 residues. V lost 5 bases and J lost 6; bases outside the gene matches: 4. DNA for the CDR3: TGTGCCAGCAGCGTGGGGACAGCCAATGAGCAGTTCTTC. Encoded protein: CASSVGTANEQFF.

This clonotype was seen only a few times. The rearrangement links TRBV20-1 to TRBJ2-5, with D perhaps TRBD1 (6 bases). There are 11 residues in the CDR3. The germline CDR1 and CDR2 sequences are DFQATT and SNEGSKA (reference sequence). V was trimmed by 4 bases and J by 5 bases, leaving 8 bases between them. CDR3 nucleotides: TGCAGTGCTACCAGGGGTGAGACCCAGTACTTC. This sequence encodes CSATRGETQYF.

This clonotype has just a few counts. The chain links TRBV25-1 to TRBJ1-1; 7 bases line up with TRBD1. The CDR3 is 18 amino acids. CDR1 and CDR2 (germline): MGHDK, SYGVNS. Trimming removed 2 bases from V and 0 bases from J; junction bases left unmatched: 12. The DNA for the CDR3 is TGTGCCAGCAGTGAAGAGGTGACAGGGAGAGGCTTGAACACTGAAGCTTTCTTT. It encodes CASSEEVTGRGLNTEAFF.

In DNA form, the CDR3 reads TGCGCCAGCAGCCAACTAGTGCCCGGGGAGCTGTTTTTT. Encoded protein: CASSQLVPGELFF. V is TRBV4-1 and J is TRBJ2-2; no clear D. The CDR3 spans 13 residues. V was clipped by 2 bases and J by 6 bases, with 7 bases between them. The germline CDR1 and CDR2 sequences are MGHRA and YSYEKL.

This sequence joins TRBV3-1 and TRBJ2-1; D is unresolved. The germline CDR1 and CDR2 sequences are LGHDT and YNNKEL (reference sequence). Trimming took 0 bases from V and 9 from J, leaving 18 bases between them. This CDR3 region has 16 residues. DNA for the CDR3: TGTGCCAGCAGCCAAGATCGGTCCCTAGTTAGTAGTGAGCAGTTCTTC. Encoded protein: CASSQDRSLVSSEQFF.

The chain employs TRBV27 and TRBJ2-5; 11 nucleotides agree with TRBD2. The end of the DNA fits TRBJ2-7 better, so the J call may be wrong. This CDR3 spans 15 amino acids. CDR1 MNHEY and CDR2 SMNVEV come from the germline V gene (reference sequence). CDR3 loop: CASSDQTSGNYEQYF. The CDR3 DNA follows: TGTGCCAGCAGTGACCAGACTAGCGGGAACTACGAGCAGTACTTC.

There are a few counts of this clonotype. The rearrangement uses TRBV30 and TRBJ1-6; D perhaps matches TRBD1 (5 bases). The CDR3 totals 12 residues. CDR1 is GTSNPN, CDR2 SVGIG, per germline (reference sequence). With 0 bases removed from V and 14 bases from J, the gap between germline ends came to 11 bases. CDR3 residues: CAWSVQRGSLHF. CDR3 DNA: TGTGCCTGGAGTGTACAACGGGGGTCCCTCCACTTT.

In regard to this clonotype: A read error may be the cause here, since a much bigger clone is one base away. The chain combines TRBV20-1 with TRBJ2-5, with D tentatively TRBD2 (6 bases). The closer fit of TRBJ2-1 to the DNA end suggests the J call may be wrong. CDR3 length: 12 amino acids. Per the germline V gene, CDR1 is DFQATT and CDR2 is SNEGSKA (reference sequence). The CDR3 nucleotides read TGCAGTGCTGGCATGGTGCTAGCGGAGCAGTTCTTC. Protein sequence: CSAGMVLAEQFF.

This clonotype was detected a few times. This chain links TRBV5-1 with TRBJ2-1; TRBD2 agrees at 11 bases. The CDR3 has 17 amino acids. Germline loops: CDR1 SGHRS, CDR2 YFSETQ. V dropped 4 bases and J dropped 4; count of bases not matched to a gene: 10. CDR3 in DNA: TGCGCCAGCAGCCCGGGGGCCACTAGCGGGAGATACAATGAGCAGTTCTTC. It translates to CASSPGATSGRYNEQFF.

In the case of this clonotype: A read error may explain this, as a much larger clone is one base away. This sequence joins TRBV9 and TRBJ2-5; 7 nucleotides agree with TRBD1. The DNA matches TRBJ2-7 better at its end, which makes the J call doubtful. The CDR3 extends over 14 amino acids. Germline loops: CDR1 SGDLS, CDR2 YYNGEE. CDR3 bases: TGTGCCAGCAGCGTAGAAGGGGGCCCCTACGAGCAGTACTTC. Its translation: CASSVEGGPYEQYF.

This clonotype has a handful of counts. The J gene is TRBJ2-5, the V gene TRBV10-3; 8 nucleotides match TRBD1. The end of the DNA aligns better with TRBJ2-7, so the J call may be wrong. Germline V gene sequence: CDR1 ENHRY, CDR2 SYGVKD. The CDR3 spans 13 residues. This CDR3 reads CAISGQGSDEQYF. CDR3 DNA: TGTGCCATCAGTGGACAGGGGAGCGACGAGCAGTACTTC.

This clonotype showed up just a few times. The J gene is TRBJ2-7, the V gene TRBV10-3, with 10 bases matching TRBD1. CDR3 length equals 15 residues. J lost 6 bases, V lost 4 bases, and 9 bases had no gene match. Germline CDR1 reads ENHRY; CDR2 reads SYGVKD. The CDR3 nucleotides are TGTGCCATCAGTGGCCGACAGGGGGCCGAAGGCGAGCAGTACTTC. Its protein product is CAISGRQGAEGEQYF.

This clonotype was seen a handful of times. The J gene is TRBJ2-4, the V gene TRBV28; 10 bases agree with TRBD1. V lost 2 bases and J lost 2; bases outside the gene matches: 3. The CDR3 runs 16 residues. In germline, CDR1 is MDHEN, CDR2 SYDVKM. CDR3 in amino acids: CASSLGTGATKNIQYF. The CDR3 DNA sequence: TGTGCCAGCAGTTTAGGGACAGGGGCCACCAAAAACATTCAGTACTTC.

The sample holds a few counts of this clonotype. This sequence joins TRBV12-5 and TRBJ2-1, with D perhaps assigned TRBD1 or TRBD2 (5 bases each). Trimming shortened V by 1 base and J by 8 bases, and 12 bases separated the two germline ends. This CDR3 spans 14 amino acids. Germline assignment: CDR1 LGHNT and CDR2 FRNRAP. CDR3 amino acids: CASGLGQRPDEQFF. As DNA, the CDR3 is TGTGCTAGTGGTTTGGGACAGCGGCCGGATGAGCAGTTCTTC.

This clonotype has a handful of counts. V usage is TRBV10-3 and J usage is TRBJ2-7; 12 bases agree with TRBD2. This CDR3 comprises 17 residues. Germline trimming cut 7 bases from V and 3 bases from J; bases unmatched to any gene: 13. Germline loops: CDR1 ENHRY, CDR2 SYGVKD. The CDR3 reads CAITGTSGLWSIYEQYF. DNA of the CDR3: TGTGCCATCACGGGGACTAGCGGGTTGTGGAGCATCTACGAGCAGTACTTC.

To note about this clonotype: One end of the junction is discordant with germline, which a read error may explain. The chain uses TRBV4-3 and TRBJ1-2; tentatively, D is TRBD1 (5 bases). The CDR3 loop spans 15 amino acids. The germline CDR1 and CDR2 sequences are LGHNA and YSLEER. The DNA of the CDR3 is TGCGCCAGCAGCCAAGAGTTCAGGGATAACTACGGCTACACCTTC. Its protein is CASSQEFRDNYGYTF.

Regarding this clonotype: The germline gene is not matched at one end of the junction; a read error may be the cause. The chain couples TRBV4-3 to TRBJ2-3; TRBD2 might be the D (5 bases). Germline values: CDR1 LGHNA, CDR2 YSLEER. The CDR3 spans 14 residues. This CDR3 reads CASSQVLAPDTQYF. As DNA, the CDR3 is TGCGCCAGCAGTCAAGTCCTAGCACCAGATACGCAGTATTTT.

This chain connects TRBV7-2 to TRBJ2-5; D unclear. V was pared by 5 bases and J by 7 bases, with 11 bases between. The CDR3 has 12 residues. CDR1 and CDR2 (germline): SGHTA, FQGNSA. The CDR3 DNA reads TGTGCCAGCAGCGTAGGCTCGGGGACCCAGTACTTC. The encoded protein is CASSVGSGTQYF.

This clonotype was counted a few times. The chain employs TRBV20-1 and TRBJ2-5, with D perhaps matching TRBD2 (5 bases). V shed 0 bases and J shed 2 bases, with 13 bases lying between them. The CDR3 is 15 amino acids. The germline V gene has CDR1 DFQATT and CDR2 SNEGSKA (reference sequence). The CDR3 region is CSARDSARGQETQYF. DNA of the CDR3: TGCAGTGCTAGAGATTCGGCACGGGGACAAGAGACCCAGTACTTC.

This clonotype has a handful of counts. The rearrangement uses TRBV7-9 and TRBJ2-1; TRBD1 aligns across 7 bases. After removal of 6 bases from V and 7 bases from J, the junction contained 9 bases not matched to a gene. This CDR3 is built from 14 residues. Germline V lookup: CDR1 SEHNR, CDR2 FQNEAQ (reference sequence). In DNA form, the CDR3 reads TGTGCCAGCAGAGGACAGGCCGGACTTAATGAGCAGTTCTTC. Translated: CASRGQAGLNEQFF.